Described below is a single T cell receptor beta chain sequence and its context. These data originate in a study of cytomegalovirus exposure and HLA in healthy donors. Each of the donors was a healthy bone marrow donor. Germline V CDR1 and CDR2: KGHSH, LQKENI. The CDR3 is 18 residues long. J was trimmed by 0 bases and V by 3 bases; bases with no gene match: 8. Amplification used 60 Vbeta primers and 13 Jbeta primers. Assay: immunoSEQ multiplex PCR; the TCRdb copy retains only in-frame clones and omits some. The sample includes 75,000 to 90,000 clones, approximately 79% of them seen just once. The rearrangement links TRBV18 to TRBJ2-3, with 11 bases aligning to TRBD2. Sequenced input: PBMCs. The clonotype was recovered from a human donor in good health. CDR3 sequence: CASSPRRLAGRSTDTQYF. CDR3 DNA: TGTGCCAGCTCACCCCGGAGACTAGCGGGGAGAAGCACAGATACGCAGTATTTT.